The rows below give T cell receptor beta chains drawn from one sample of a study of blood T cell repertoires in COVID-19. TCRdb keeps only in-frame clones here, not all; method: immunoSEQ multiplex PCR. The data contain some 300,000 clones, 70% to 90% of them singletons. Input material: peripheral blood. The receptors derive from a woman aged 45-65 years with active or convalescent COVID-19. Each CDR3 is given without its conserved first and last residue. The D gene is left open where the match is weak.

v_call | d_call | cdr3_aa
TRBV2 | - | ASRRDAGSNQPQH
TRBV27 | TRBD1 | ASSARQGVRSPLH
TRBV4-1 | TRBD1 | ASSRTGLEETQY
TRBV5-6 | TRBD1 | ASTRLEGAGDYNSPLH
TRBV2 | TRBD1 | ASSAGQGDLEAF
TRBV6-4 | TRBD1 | ASRTRQGEAF
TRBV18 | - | ASSGRNSYEQY
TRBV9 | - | ASSVAIEEDLSGANVLT
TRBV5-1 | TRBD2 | ASRSGTNTGELF
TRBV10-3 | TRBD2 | AISEEREGRNEQF
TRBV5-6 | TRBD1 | ASSSTGRGLSYT
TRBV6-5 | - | ASSQLLTSMRF
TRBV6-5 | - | ASRVGPHSNQPQH
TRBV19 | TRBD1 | ASSIPHRGKGYNEQF
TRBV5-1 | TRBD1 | ASSSDQGVAEQY
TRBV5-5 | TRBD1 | ASSPRGPGQANSPLH
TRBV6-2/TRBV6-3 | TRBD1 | ASSLDRGDYNEQF
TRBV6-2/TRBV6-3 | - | ASSRAGTDNEKLF
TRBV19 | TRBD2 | ASSGASGRDTQY
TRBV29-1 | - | SVGVQGDGELF
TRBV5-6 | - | ASSLAGGSGFYEQY
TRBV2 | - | ASSVRDVEF
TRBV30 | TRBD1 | AWRLTGGLNTIY
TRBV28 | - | ASSPQGTNSPLH
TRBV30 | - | AWSVLGGQPQH
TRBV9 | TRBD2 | ASTPGGSDGGKQY
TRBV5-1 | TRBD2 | ASRKGLANEQF
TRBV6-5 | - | ASRALIGFRTEAF
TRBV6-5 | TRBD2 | ASSYVRGANEQF
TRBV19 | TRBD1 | ASSRTGQGTEKLF
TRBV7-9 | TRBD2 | ASSSGLAGGLEQY
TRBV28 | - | ASRPTGGQGGWPQH
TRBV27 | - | ASRQLSFGVKGTEAF
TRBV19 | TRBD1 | ASSGRQGTYNSPLH
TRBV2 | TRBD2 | ASSGTSSTDTQY
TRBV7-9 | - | ASSFSAGANYGYT
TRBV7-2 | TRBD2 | ASSTAGAKETQY
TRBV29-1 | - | SVGFHRDTQY
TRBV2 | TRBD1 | ASRTGTGVYYEQY
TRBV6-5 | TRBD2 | ASRISGRSKNEQY
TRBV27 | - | ASSFLARTGGGYT
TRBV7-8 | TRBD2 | ASSTQRGQETQY
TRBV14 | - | ASSHRGWETQY
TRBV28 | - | ATHRGRPGYGYT
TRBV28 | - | ASSFRVSGNTIY
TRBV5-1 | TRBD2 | ASSGGGATDTQY
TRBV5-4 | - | ASSPQWDKGETQY
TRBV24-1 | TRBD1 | ATSDPDRSGYNEQF
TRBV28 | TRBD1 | ASSSGQGVTAHGYT
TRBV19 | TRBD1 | ASSLTLRGLLAKNIQY
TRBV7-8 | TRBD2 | ASSLGAGVLDIQY
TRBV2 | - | ASSDWGGSRPLH
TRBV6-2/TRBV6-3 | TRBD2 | ASSPGTSPPWEQF
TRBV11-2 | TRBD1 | ASRPQGVGILEGYT
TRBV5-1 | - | ASRPGEGRYGYT
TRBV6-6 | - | ASRPPVQGLDYGYT
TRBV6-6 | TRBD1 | ASSYGPGGSTEAF
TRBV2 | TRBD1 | ASSLDRGSDTQY
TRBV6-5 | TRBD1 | ASAGTGGFGYT
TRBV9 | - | ASSVDLNTGELF